Described below is a single T cell receptor beta chain sequence and its context. Ten or more counts support this clonotype. The specificity of this receptor is unknown. Per-nucleotide qualities are absent, and no much larger clonotype sits a single base away. Library construction relied on multiplex PCR. The sequencer was an Illumina HiSeq 4000. To build TCR beta libraries, CDR3 regions were amplified by Arm-PCR using iRepertoire HTBI primers. PCR products were gel purified before sequencing. Turning to the authors' computational methods: A total of under 80 TRBV and 14 TRBJ segments were identified across samples and were used for gene usage analysis of CDR3 amino acid clonotypes. Filtered high-quality paired reads were merged into contigs using COPE and FqMerger. BLAST was used to align contigs to IMGT TRBV, TRBD and TRBJ reference genes, with CDR3 defined following IMGT. Clonotypes above 0.1% frequency were classified as highly expanded clones. Shannon entropy served as the measure of repertoire diversity, while the Gini coefficient captured V-J evenness. A clonotype was considered public if more than one individual shared it. TCRdb's own reprocessing of the public reads used fastp at Q25 and MiXCR and kept productive beta chains. Each CDR3 protein gets just one entry, which takes the most common genes and DNA from the rows behind it. TCRdb's processing, not the study's, gives the V and J calls here. This sample holds about 470,000 distinct CDR3 sequences; 20% to 25% were observed only once. Roughly 7% of the sample is in the top ten clones.

In the paper's terms, the time point label means: persistent/refractory GD, antithyroid drugs over 5 years with positive TRAb. For both TCR sequencing and RNA sequencing, RNA was extracted from PBMCs using TRIzol. The diagnosis of Graves' disease was made according to American Thyroid Association guidelines. Patients were recruited from an endocrinology department in Xi'an, China. Each patient gave approximately 8.8 milliliters of peripheral blood, collected in an EDTA anticoagulant tube. PBMCs were isolated by Ficoll Paque Plus density gradient separation without further T cell sorting. RNA quality was checked with an Agilent 2100 Bioanalyzer and agarose gel, and concentration with a NanoDrop 2000. These data come from a study of regulatory T cells in long-lasting Graves disease (dated by TCRdb to the early 2020s). About the investigation overall: Persistent Graves' disease was defined as persistently positive TSH receptor autoantibodies together with antithyroid drug treatment for over 5 years. Peripheral blood TCR sequencing and RNA sequencing compared persistent Graves' disease patients with newly diagnosed Graves' disease patients. The study was conducted in China and was registered as a clinical trial. TCR sequencing covered roughly 13 persistent and approximately 20 newly diagnosed Graves' disease patients, approximately 33 samples in total. Antithyroid drugs had been taken for about 10.3 years on average by persistent Graves' disease patients in the clinical cohort. Paper-wide results and their limitations: Sequencing and analysis were limited to the TCR beta chain. Lower TCR Shannon entropy and fewer highly expanded clones were observed in persistent Graves' disease patients than in newly diagnosed patients, which suggested clonal expansion. Preferential use of TRBV28, TRBJ1-2 and TRBJ2-5 was observed in persistent disease, whereas TRBV20-1 and TRBJ2-1 were favored in newly diagnosed disease. The small sample size was acknowledged by the authors as a limitation that may reduce accuracy. Because the primary lesion, thyroid tissue, could not be accessed, the study looked at peripheral blood alone. More public clonotypes were shared among persistent patients (2,741) than among newly diagnosed patients (roughly 960).

The CDR3 runs 13 residues from the cysteine to the phenylalanine. The sequence is cut down to CDR3 DNA, 39 bases in frame from base 1. V trim: 7 bases; J trim: 3 bases; unmatched bases: 2. The sample here was peripheral blood mononuclear cells (PBMCs), taken when the disease was refractory, from a patient treated with antithyroid drugs. The TCR was taken from a female donor with Graves disease. This chain is built from TRBV12-3 or TRBV12-4 and TRBJ2-5, and 10 bases in between align with TRBD1. The CDR3 protein sequence reads: CASKGTGEETQYF. In nucleotides, the sequence is TGTGCCAGCAAGGGGACAGGGGAAGAGACCCAGTACTTC.